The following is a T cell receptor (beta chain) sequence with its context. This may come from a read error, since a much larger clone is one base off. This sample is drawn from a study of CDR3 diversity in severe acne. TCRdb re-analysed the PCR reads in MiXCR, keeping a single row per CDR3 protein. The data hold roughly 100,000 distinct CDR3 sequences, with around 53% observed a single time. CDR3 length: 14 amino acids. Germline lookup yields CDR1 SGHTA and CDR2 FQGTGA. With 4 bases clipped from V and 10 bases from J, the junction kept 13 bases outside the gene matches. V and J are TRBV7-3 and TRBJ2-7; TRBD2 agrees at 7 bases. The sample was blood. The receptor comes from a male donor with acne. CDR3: CASSSAGAREAQYF. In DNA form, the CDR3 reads TGTGCCAGCAGCTCCGCCGGGGCTCGGGAGGCCCAGTACTTC.